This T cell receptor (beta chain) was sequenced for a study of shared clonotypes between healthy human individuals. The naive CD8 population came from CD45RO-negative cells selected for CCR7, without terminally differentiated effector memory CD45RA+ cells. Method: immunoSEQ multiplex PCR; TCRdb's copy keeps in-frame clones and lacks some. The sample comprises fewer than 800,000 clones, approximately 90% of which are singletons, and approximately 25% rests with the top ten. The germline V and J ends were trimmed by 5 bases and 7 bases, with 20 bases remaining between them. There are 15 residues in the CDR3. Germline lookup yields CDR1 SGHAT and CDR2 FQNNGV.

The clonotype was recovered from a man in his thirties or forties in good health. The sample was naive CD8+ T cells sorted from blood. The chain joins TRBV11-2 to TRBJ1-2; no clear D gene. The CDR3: CASSGSLEGEGGYTF. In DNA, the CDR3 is TGTGCCAGCAGCGGGAGTCTGGAGGGAGAGGGTGGCTACACCTTC.